The source of this T cell receptor beta chain is a study of blood T cells in healthy people across ages. V lost 1 base to trimming and J lost 4 bases; unmatched junction nucleotides: 6. The CDR3 loop spans 16 amino acids. In germline, CDR1 is MNHNY, CDR2 SVGAGI (reference sequence). Through a sample-barcoded 5' primer and a J-beta primer mix, a second PCR was run for 7 to 11 cycles. Carrying 12 random nucleotides, a template-switch adaptor labeled each individual cDNA molecule. TCRdb processed the 5' RACE reads anew with MiXCR; each CDR3 protein has one entry. The sample has nearly 800,000 distinct CDR3 sequences, about 61% seen once; the top ten hold under 30%.

The chain is built from TRBV6-6 and TRBJ1-2; 10 nucleotides line up with TRBD1. The sequenced sample was blood. This receptor was taken from a man between 35 and 55 years old in good health. CDR3 region: CASSYFGQGGSYGYTF. In nucleotides, the CDR3 is TGTGCCAGCAGTTACTTCGGACAGGGGGGTAGCTATGGCTACACCTTC.